The present T cell receptor (beta chain) was sequenced within a study of T cell changes during pregnancy in multiple sclerosis. Some clones are missing from TCRdb's copy, which holds only in-frame ones; the method was immunoSEQ multiplex PCR. The sample has about 72,000 clones, roughly nine tenths seen once; the top ten hold roughly 0.7%. The germline CDR1 and CDR2 sequences are LNHDA and SQIVND (reference sequence). The CDR3 has 19 amino acids. Trimming stripped 4 bases from V and 1 base from J, with 24 bases between. There are a few counts of this clone. The chain links TRBV19 to TRBJ2-3, with D perhaps TRBD1 (6 bases). The clonotype comes from a female donor in good health, enrolled as a control in a pregnancy study. The sequencing used peripheral blood, collected in the third trimester of pregnancy. The chain's CDR3 is CASSTPYHRTVSGTDTQYF. DNA for the CDR3: TGTGCCAGTAGTACCCCATACCACCGGACAGTTTCGGGCACAGATACGCAGTATTTT.